These 18 T cell receptor beta chains share one sample of origin, sequenced in a study of blood T cell repertoires in COVID-19. Profiled with immunoSEQ multiplex PCR; TCRdb holds only in-frame clones, not every one. The sample has about 350,000 clones, approximately 91% seen once. Sequencing input: PBMCs or T cells enriched from blood (not recorded which). These receptors all come from a woman aged 25 to 45 who had been exposed to COVID-19.

The rearrangement joins TRBV29-1 to TRBJ2-2; possible D gene TRBD1, 6 bases. CDR3 length: 15 residues. From germline, CDR1 is SQVTM and CDR2 ANQGSEA. Deletions cut 4 bases from V and 3 bases from J, with 15 bases between. Written as DNA, the CDR3 is TGCAGCGTTGCAACAGGGAGTTCGGACACCGGGGAGCTGTTTTTT. It encodes CSVATGSSDTGELFF.

The genes are TRBV5-1 and TRBJ1-1, with 7 bases that match TRBD1. The CDR3 has 12 residues. Per germline, CDR1 SGHRS and CDR2 YFSETQ. The ends lost 6 bases at V and 3 bases at J; junction bases unmatched: 2. The CDR3 DNA reads as TGCGCCAGCAAACAGGGGTACACTGAAGCTTTCTTT. Amino acids: CASKQGYTEAFF.

The V gene is TRBV3-1 (or the pseudogene TRBV3-2), the J gene TRBJ2-5; maybe TRBD1 (5 bases). Germline V CDR1 and CDR2: LGHDT, YNNKEL (reference sequence). The CDR3 loop spans 16 amino acids. Trimming left V 0 bases short and J 4 bases short, with 15 bases between. The CDR3 loop reads CASSQEGQGAPETQYF. CDR3 bases: TGTGCCAGCAGCCAAGAGGGGCAGGGTGCCCCAGAGACCCAGTACTTC.

This rearrangement joins TRBV5-6 to TRBJ2-5, with a weak D call TRBD2 (6 bases). Trimming removed 3 bases at V and 1 base at J, with 10 bases between. Germline CDR1 and CDR2: SGHDT and YYEEEE. The CDR3 has 14 amino acids. The CDR3 region has the DNA TGTGCCAGCAGCTATAGGCGGGGCCAAGAGACCCAGTACTTC. Encoded protein: CASSYRRGQETQYF.

J is TRBJ2-1 and V is TRBV2, with D uncertain. Trimming removed 2 bases from V and 7 bases from J, with 15 bases in between. The CDR3 is 15 amino acids. The germline CDR1 and CDR2 sequences are SNHLY and FYNNEI. The CDR3 coding sequence is TGTGCCAGCAGTGAACAGGTTTTGGTGGGTAATGAGCAGTTCTTC. It is translated as CASSEQVLVGNEQFF.

This CDR3 reads CASSVGAGVTDTQYF. In DNA, the CDR3 is TGTGCCAGCAGCGTAGGGGCAGGGGTAACAGATACGCAGTATTTT. The chain has TRBV9 and TRBJ2-3; TRBD1 is a possible D gene (6 bases). Germline loops: CDR1 SGDLS, CDR2 YYNGEE. V lost 0 bases and J 3 bases, leaving 11 bases between the germline ends. There are 15 residues in the CDR3.

The V call is TRBV30, the J call TRBJ1-1; D not certain. The ends were cut back, 4 bases at V and 3 bases at J, with 9 bases in the middle. The CDR3 is made up of 12 amino acids. Germline lookup yields CDR1 GTSNPN and CDR2 SVGIG (reference sequence). The CDR3 DNA is TGTGCCTGGACCGACTCGGACACTGAAGCTTTCTTT. Amino acids: CAWTDSDTEAFF.

The chain employs TRBV11-1 and TRBJ2-7; D might be TRBD2 (5 bases). Germline V lookup: CDR1 SGHAT, CDR2 FQDESV (reference sequence). V was shortened by 3 bases and J by 0 bases, with 12 bases between the two germline ends. This CDR3 has 15 amino acids. This CDR3 reads CASSFHSDSSYEQYF. The CDR3 coding sequence is TGTGCCAGCAGCTTCCACTCGGACTCCTCCTACGAGCAGTACTTC.

The chain carries TRBV10-2 and TRBJ1-3; 7 nucleotides match TRBD1. V was clipped by 4 bases and J by 2 bases; unmatched bases: 2. The CDR3 spans 14 residues. Germline V gene lookup returns CDR1 WSHSY and CDR2 SAAADI. The CDR3 is CASSGTGAGNTIYF. DNA of the CDR3: TGCGCCAGCAGTGGAACAGGGGCTGGAAACACCATATATTTT.

This clone was detected only a few times. The chain combines TRBV5-5 with TRBJ1-3, with D unclear. Between the trimmed V and J ends, which lost 4 bases and 0 bases, there was a span of 5 bases. Germline V CDR1 and CDR2: SGHKS, YYEKEE (reference sequence). The CDR3 covers 13 residues. CDR3 sequence (DNA): TGTGCCAGCAGCCCCCACTCTGGAAACACCATATATTTT. Translation: CASSPHSGNTIYF.

The V gene is TRBV9, the J gene TRBJ2-1, with D uncertain. Trimming took off 0 bases at V and 8 bases at J, with 9 bases between the two ends. In germline, CDR1 is SGDLS, CDR2 YYNGEE. CDR3 length equals 13 residues. In DNA form, the CDR3 reads TGTGCCAGCAGCGTAGTGGCAGTCGATGAGCAGTTCTTC. It yields the protein CASSVVAVDEQFF.

CDR3 amino acids: CASRLGRSDTQYF. As DNA, the CDR3 is TGTGCCAGCAGGCTCGGGAGGTCAGATACGCAGTATTTT. V usage is TRBV27 and J usage is TRBJ2-3; 7 bases line up with TRBD2. The germline gives CDR1 MNHEY, CDR2 SMNVEV (reference sequence). Germline trimming cut 6 bases from V and 4 bases from J; bases unmatched to any gene: 4. The CDR3 sequence is 13 residues long.

The chain carries TRBV6-5 and TRBJ2-7, with D perhaps TRBD1 (5 bases). The CDR3 runs to 15 residues. V was trimmed by 2 bases and J by 2 bases, leaving 13 bases between them. Germline CDR1 MNHEY, CDR2 SVGAGI. CDR3 sequence reads: CASSYLGAGTYEQYF. The CDR3 DNA is TGTGCCAGCAGTTACCTTGGCGCAGGGACCTACGAGCAGTACTTC.

The gene calls are TRBV7-2 and TRBJ2-1, with TRBD2 matching 7 bases. Losses at the gene ends were 10 bases for V and 5 bases for J; bases not matched to a gene: 14. The germline V gene has CDR1 SGHTA and CDR2 FQGNSA. There are 15 residues in the CDR3. The chain's CDR3 is CAKGRAAVGDNEQFF. In nucleotides, the CDR3 is TGTGCCAAAGGGAGGGCGGCAGTCGGGGACAATGAGCAGTTCTTC.

The J gene is TRBJ2-1, the V gene TRBV6-5, with a possible D match to TRBD2 (6 bases). The CDR3 is made up of 16 amino acids. V lost 2 bases to trimming and J lost 7 bases, with 18 bases between them. In germline, CDR1 is MNHEY, CDR2 SVGAGI. This CDR3 is CASSYPYPGETNEQFF. DNA for the CDR3: TGTGCCAGCAGTTACCCGTATCCGGGAGAGACGAATGAGCAGTTCTTC.

This sequence joins TRBV7-6 and TRBJ1-1; TRBD1 aligns across 8 bases. Germline V gives CDR1 SGHVS, CDR2 FNYEAQ. The CDR3 has 15 amino acids. V lost 4 bases and J lost 3; bases outside the gene matches: 7. The chain's CDR3 is CASSSNRGVDTEAFF. CDR3 DNA: TGTGCCAGCAGCTCTAACAGGGGGGTGGACACTGAAGCTTTCTTT.

This chain connects TRBV18 to TRBJ1-1, with TRBD1 as a possible D gene (6 bases). The CDR3 runs to 13 residues. CDR1 is KGHSH and CDR2 is LQKENI in the germline V gene. Trimming took 7 bases from V and 6 from J, leaving 15 bases between them. The CDR3 region has the DNA TGTGCCAGCTACAGGGTCGGTAGCGCTGAAGCTTTCTTT. Amino acids: CASYRVGSAEAFF.

The chain is built from TRBV2 and TRBJ2-1; 12 bases map to TRBD2. The CDR3 is made up of 15 amino acids. V shed 8 bases and J 5 bases; nucleotides not matched to a gene: 7. Germline CDR1 reads SNHLY; CDR2 reads FYNNEI. The chain's CDR3 is CASGRTSGKNNEQFF. The CDR3 DNA sequence: TGTGCCAGCGGCAGGACTAGCGGGAAAAACAATGAGCAGTTCTTC.